Listed here are 10 T cell receptor beta chains from one sample, sequenced in a study of T cell repertoires in cytomegalovirus infection. Each CDR3 protein gets one entry after TCRdb re-called the reads with MiXCR. The sample holds around 280,000 distinct CDR3 sequences, approximately 14% seen once. The sequencing input was PBMCs. The source is a human donor in good health (CMV status not recorded). Some clones in this sample may be carry-over from other donors' samples.

This clonotype is categorized as medium-sized (0.01 to 0.1%). This chain joins TRBV7-2 and TRBJ1-1; perhaps TRBD1 as D (5 bases). The CDR3 covers 15 residues. V dropped 1 base and J dropped 1 base, with 10 bases sitting between them. From germline, CDR1 is SGHTA and CDR2 FQGNSA. The CDR3 reads CASSLVGRGNTEAFF. CDR3 nucleotides: TGTGCCAGCAGCTTAGTAGGGAGGGGGAACACTGAAGCTTTCTTT.

The chain links TRBV20-1 to TRBJ1-4; no clear D. This CDR3 is 15 amino acids long. Germline CDR1 DFQATT, CDR2 SNEGSKA (reference sequence). V was cut by 0 bases and J by 3 bases, with 11 bases left in between. CDR3 loop: CSARDLRSSNEKLFF. The DNA of the CDR3 is TGCAGTGCTAGAGATTTACGGAGTTCTAATGAAAAACTGTTTTTT.

In this sample, this clonotype turned up many times. The rearrangement joins TRBV7-2 to TRBJ2-5, with D maybe TRBD1 (7 bases). CDR1 is SGHTA, CDR2 FQGNSA, per germline. The CDR3 covers 15 residues. Trimming removed 3 bases at V and 0 bases at J, with 11 bases between. As DNA, the CDR3 is TGTGCCAGCAGCTTGGCAGGGGGGTACCAAGAGACCCAGTACTTC. Its translation is CASSLAGGYQETQYF.

The sample holds many counts of this clonotype. The chain employs TRBV7-9 and TRBJ2-5; D uncertain. The V end was cut by 5 bases, the J end by 1 base, with 11 bases between. The CDR3 totals 14 residues. The germline V gene encodes CDR1 SEHNR and CDR2 FQNEAQ (reference sequence). The CDR3: CASSPVGFQETQYF. The CDR3 DNA follows: TGTGCCAGCAGCCCAGTTGGGTTCCAAGAGACCCAGTACTTC.

A word on this clonotype: Sequence at one end of the junction differs from germline and may be a read error. The chain combines TRBV19 with TRBJ2-1, with D possibly matching TRBD1 (5 bases). Germline V gene sequence: CDR1 LNHDA, CDR2 SQIVND (reference sequence). The CDR3 is 16 amino acids. CDR3 amino acids: CVSSNELSGYRNEQFF. CDR3 nucleotides: TGTGTCAGTAGTAACGAATTGTCAGGGTACCGCAATGAGCAGTTCTTC.

This clonotype has a count of ten or more. The chain couples TRBV7-2 to TRBJ1-2, with D possibly TRBD1 on 6 matching bases. The germline V and J ends were trimmed by 6 bases and 5 bases, with 16 bases remaining between them. Germline CDR1 SGHTA, CDR2 FQGNSA. This CDR3 spans 14 amino acids. The CDR3: CASRSSTGGYGYTF. For the CDR3, the DNA is TGTGCCAGCAGGTCCTCGACAGGAGGGTATGGCTACACCTTC. Looking up the rest from reference TRBV7-2 and TRBJ1-2 gives the full variable domain: GAGVSQSPSNKVTEKGKDVELRCDPISGHTALYWYRQSLGQGLEFLIYFQGNSAPDKSGLPSDRFSAERTGGSVSTLTIQRTQQEDSAVYLCASRSSTGGYGYTFGSGTRLTVV.

This clonotype appeared many times. CDR3 DNA: TGTGCCAGCAGTTACTCGATCGGGTGGACCGGGGAGCTGTTTTTT. Residues: CASSYSIGWTGELFF. The chain carries TRBV6-6 and TRBJ2-2; D is undetermined. Germline V CDR1 and CDR2: MNHNY, SVGAGI (reference sequence). The V end lost 0 bases, the J end lost 5 bases, and 10 bases lay between the germline ends. This CDR3 spans 15 amino acids.

The V and J genes are TRBV18 and TRBJ1-3, with 7 bases aligning to TRBD1. With V trimmed by 5 bases and J by 14 bases, 15 bases remained unmatched. The CDR3 consists of 14 residues. CDR1 is KGHSH and CDR2 is LQKENI in the germline V gene. The DNA for the CDR3 is TGTGCCAGCTCATTCCGGGACGAGGGGGCACCGGTATATTTT. Its protein product is CASSFRDEGAPVYF.

The gene calls are TRBV6-6 and TRBJ2-5; 11 positions agree with TRBD2. The trim removed 7 bases at V and 3 bases at J, leaving 7 bases unmatched. The CDR3 spans 15 residues. Germline lookup yields CDR1 MNHNY and CDR2 SVGAGI (reference sequence). CDR3 DNA: TGTGCCAGCAACCCCGGGACTAGCGGAAAAGAGACCCAGTACTTC. Encoded protein: CASNPGTSGKETQYF.

This clonotype has only a few counts. The chain has TRBV20-1 and TRBJ1-1; 9 bases line up with TRBD1. Trimming at V came to 8 bases and at J to 0 bases, leaving 10 bases not matched to a gene. Per germline, CDR1 DFQATT and CDR2 SNEGSKA (reference sequence). This CDR3 has 15 residues. The CDR3 region is CSLQRDRAMNTEAFF. The DNA of the CDR3 is TGCAGTCTCCAACGGGACAGGGCGATGAACACTGAAGCTTTCTTT.